Detailed here is one T cell receptor beta chain. This sample was taken from a study of cytomegalovirus exposure and HLA in healthy donors. PCR primers comprised 60 Vbeta and 13 Jbeta primers. Some clones are missing from TCRdb's copy, which holds only in-frame ones; the method was immunoSEQ multiplex PCR. The table lists 150,000 to 200,000 clones, about 84% of them singletons, with more than 4% in the top ten. With 1 base removed from V and 7 bases from J, the gap between germline ends came to 14 bases. This CDR3 spans 16 amino acids. CDR1 SGHTA and CDR2 FQGNSA come from the germline V gene. The chain recombines TRBV7-2 with TRBJ1-6, with TRBD1 as a possible D gene (5 bases). The source material was PBMCs. The TCR comes from a man younger than 30 in good health and CMV-seronegative. CDR3: CASSLGAGGLNSPLHF. The CDR3 coding sequence is TGTGCCAGCAGCTTAGGAGCGGGGGGTCTAAATTCACCCCTCCACTTT.